This T cell receptor (beta chain) is from a study of blood T cell repertoires in COVID-19. The CDR3 totals 13 residues. Germline CDR1 DFQATT, CDR2 SNEGSKA (reference sequence). Deletions cut 3 bases from V and 5 bases from J, with 8 bases between. Clones were read by immunoSEQ multiplex PCR, and TCRdb kept only the in-frame ones, dropping some. The table lists 200,000 to 250,000 clones, 70% to 90% of them singletons, with over 15% in the top ten. This sequence was found in a man aged 50 to 60 with COVID-19, enrolled during active disease. The chain is built from TRBV20-1 and TRBJ1-6, with a possible D match to TRBD1 (5 bases). The sample consisted of peripheral blood. CDR3 DNA: TGCAGTGCTAGTCAGGGTAATAATTCACCCCTCCACTTT. Its translation is CSASQGNNSPLHF.